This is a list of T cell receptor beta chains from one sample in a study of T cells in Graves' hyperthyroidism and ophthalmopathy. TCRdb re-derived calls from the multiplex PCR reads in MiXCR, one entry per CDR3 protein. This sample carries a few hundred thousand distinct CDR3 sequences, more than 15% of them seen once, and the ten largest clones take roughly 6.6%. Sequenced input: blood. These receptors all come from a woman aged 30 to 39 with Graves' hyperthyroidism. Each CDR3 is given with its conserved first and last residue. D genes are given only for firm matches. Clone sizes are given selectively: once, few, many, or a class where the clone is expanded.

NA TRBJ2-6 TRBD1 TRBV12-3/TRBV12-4 TGTGCCAGCAGCGGGACAGGAATACCTGGGGCCAACGTCCTGACTTTC CASSGTGIPGANVLTF
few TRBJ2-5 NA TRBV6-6 TGTGCCAGCAGTTACGCGGAAAATTACCGAGAGACCCAGTACTTC CASSYAENYRETQYF
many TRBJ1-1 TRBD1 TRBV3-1 TGTGCCAGCAGCTGGACAGGGATCACTGAAGCTTTCTTT CASSWTGITEAFF
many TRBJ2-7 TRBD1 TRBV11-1 TGTGCCAGCAGCGATGTTACAGGGGGCTACGAGCAGTACTTC CASSDVTGGYEQYF
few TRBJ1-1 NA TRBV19 TGTGCCAGTAGTATGGGAACAGGGCTGTCCCCCAACACTGAAGCTTTCTTT CASSMGTGLSPNTEAFF
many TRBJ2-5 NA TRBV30 TGTGCCTGGAGTGGAGGACCGAACCAAGAGACCCAGTACTTC CAWSGGPNQETQYF
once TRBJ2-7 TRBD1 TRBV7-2 TGTGCCAGCAGCAGAGCGACAGGGCTGATGTACGAGCAGTACTTC CASSRATGLMYEQYF
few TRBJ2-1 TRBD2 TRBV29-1 TGCAGCGTGAATAGCGGGACCTACAATGAGCAGTTCTTC CSVNSGTYNEQFF
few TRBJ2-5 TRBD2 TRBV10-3 TGTGCCATCGGGAGGGGTTGGGACGGGGAGACCCAGTACTTC CAIGRGWDGETQYF
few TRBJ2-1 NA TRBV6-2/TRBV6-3 TGTGCCAGCAGTGCCCGGGGTGGGCAGTTCTTC CASSARGGQFF
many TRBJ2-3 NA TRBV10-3 TGTGCCATCAGTGTACAGGAGACAGATACGCAGTATTTT CAISVQETDTQYF
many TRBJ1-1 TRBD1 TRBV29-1 TGCAGCGGCGGACAGGGGGCGAACACTGAAGCTTTCTTT CSGGQGANTEAFF
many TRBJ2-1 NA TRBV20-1 TGCAGTGCTAGAGTTAGGAAACTCCGGGACAAGAACAATGAGCAGTTCTTC CSARVRKLRDKNNEQFF
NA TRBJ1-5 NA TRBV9 TGTGCCAGCAGCGCCGATGGACGGGACCATCAGCCCCAGCATTTT CASSADGRDHQPQHF
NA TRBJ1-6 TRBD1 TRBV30 TGTGCCTGGACCCGGACAGGGGTCCCGAGCTCCTATAATTCACCCCTCCACTTT CAWTRTGVPSSYNSPLHF
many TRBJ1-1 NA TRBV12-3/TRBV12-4 TGTGCCAGCAGTAGGACACCCATGAACACTGAAGCTTTCTTT CASSRTPMNTEAFF
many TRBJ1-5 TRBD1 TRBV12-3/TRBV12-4 TGTGCCAGCAGTCCTACAGGGGGCGGCAATCAGCCCCAGCATTTT CASSPTGGGNQPQHF
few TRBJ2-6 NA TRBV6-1 TGTGCCACTACAGGGACTGGGGCCAACGTCCTGACTTTC CATTGTGANVLTF
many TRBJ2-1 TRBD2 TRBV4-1 TGCGCCAGCAGCCAAGATTGGGCTAGCGGAAGCTACAATGAGCAGTTCTTC CASSQDWASGSYNEQFF
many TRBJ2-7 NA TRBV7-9 TGTGCCAGCAGCACCCTGACAGTCCCCTACGAGCAGTACTTC CASSTLTVPYEQYF
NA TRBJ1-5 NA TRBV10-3 TGTGCCATCAGTGAAGTTAAGGGGCTCGTAGGCAATCAGCCCCAGCATTTT CAISEVKGLVGNQPQHF
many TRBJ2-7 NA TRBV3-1 TGTGCCAGCAGCCAGATTGCCGGGGGCCGCAGGGACTACGAGCAGTACTTC CASSQIAGGRRDYEQYF
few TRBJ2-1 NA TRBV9 TGTGCCAGCAGCGCGGAGGGGGGAATGGGTGAGCAGTTCTTC CASSAEGGMGEQFF
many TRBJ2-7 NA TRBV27 TGTGCCAGCAGTTTTGTCATGGGGACCTACGAGCAGTACTTC CASSFVMGTYEQYF